The 18 T cell receptor beta chains below come from one sample, sequenced in a study of T cell responses to AZD1222 COVID-19 vaccine. Sequenced by immunoSEQ multiplex PCR; TCRdb stores in-frame clones only, minus some. In the table there are just over 150,000 clones, approximately 90% of which are singletons. Material: peripheral blood, obtained after recovery from COVID-19. The receptors derive from an adult who had recovered from COVID-19.

The V gene is TRBV5-4, the J gene TRBJ1-4, with D perhaps TRBD1 (5 bases). The V end lost 1 base, the J end lost 6 bases, and 10 bases lay between the germline ends. CDR1 is SGHNT and CDR2 is YYREEE in the germline V gene (reference sequence). The CDR3 is 14 residues long. CDR3 residues: CASSLRAGDEKLFF. The CDR3 DNA follows: TGTGCCAGCAGCTTGCGGGCGGGGGATGAAAAACTGTTTTTT.

V and J are TRBV3-1 (or the pseudogene TRBV3-2) and TRBJ1-3; TRBD1 is a possible D gene (6 bases). Trimming pared 3 bases from V and 0 bases from J, leaving 12 bases between. The CDR3 loop spans 16 amino acids. Germline CDR1 and CDR2: LGHDT and YNNKEL (reference sequence). DNA for the CDR3: TGTGCCAGCAGCCAGACTCGACAGGTCTCTGGAAACACCATATATTTT. As protein: CASSQTRQVSGNTIYF.

This clone was counted a single time. The chain couples TRBV14 to TRBJ2-7, with D perhaps matching TRBD1 (6 bases). Germline V gene data show CDR1 as SGHDN and CDR2 as FVKESK. V lost 3 bases, J lost 3 bases, and 15 bases lay in between. This CDR3 contains 15 residues. This CDR3 is CASSHVQGIRYEQYF. The CDR3 nucleotides are TGTGCCAGCAGCCATGTCCAGGGGATTCGCTACGAGCAGTACTTC.

The chain links TRBV5-4 to TRBJ1-1; D is uncertain. CDR1 SGHNT and CDR2 YYREEE come from the germline V gene (reference sequence). Trimming stripped 4 bases from V and 3 bases from J, with 10 bases between. The CDR3 is 13 amino acids. The CDR3 DNA follows: TGTGCCAGCAGCGACCCGTTATACACTGAAGCTTTCTTT. Translated, it gives CASSDPLYTEAFF.

The chain combines TRBV28 with TRBJ2-7; perhaps TRBD2 as D (7 bases). The ends were cut back, 8 bases at V and 5 bases at J, with 22 bases in the middle. The CDR3 spans 15 residues. Per germline, CDR1 MDHEN and CDR2 SYDVKM. The DNA of the CDR3 is TGTGCCAGCCTTGGGGGGGGGCAGGGTCTGGACGAGCAGTACTTC. Protein sequence: CASLGGGQGLDEQYF.

This clone appeared a single time. The chain is built from TRBV5-4 and TRBJ2-2, with 8 bases matching TRBD1. The J segment lost 0 bases and the V segment lost 3 bases, leaving 7 bases of the junction unmatched. Germline V gene data show CDR1 as SGHNT and CDR2 as YYREEE (reference sequence). The CDR3 runs 17 residues. CDR3 sequence: CASSSSDRATNTGELFF. As DNA, the CDR3 is TGTGCCAGCAGCTCCTCGGACAGGGCCACGAACACCGGGGAGCTGTTTTTT. Drawing the rest from reference TRBV5-4 and TRBJ2-2, the complete variable domain is ETGVTQSPTHLIKTRGQQVTLRCSSQSGHNTVSWYQQALGQGPQFIFQYYREEENGRGNFPPRFSGLQFPNYSSELNVNALELDDSALYLCASSSSDRATNTGELFFGEGSRLTVL.

The chain employs TRBV6-2 or TRBV6-3 and TRBJ1-2; possible D gene TRBD1, 6 bases. CDR1 MNHEY and CDR2 SVGEGT come from the germline V gene. V was clipped by 3 bases and J by 5 bases, with 13 bases between them. CDR3 length: 14 amino acids. The CDR3 loop reads CASSYTGITYGYTF. CDR3 nucleotide sequence: TGTGCCAGCAGTTATACAGGGATAACTTATGGCTACACCTTC.

This chain uses TRBV6-1 with TRBJ1-5; D is unresolved. The CDR3 totals 14 residues. Looked up from germline, CDR1 is MNHNS and CDR2 is SASEGT. V lost 3 bases and J 5 bases, leaving 11 bases between the germline ends. The CDR3 loop reads CASSEAGPDQPQHF. In nucleotides, the CDR3 is TGTGCCAGCAGTGAGGCAGGCCCCGATCAGCCCCAGCATTTT.

The rearrangement uses TRBV27 and TRBJ1-1; D may be TRBD1 (5 bases). Germline CDR1 is MNHEY and CDR2 is SMNVEV (reference sequence). Trimming shortened V by 5 bases and J by 11 bases, and 18 bases separated the two germline ends. This CDR3 is built from 13 residues. CDR3 sequence: CASSGRGRGEAFF. The CDR3 DNA reads as TGTGCCAGCAGTGGACGAGGCCGGGGCGAGGCTTTCTTT.

This rearrangement joins TRBV3-1 (or the pseudogene TRBV3-2) to TRBJ2-5, with 9 bases lining up with TRBD2. Trimming cost V 1 base and J 3 bases; bases outside gene matches: 9. Germline V gene lookup returns CDR1 LGHDT and CDR2 YNNKEL (reference sequence). This CDR3 spans 17 amino acids. Here the CDR3 reads CASSQASGGGVKETQYF. DNA of the CDR3: TGTGCCAGCAGCCAAGCTTCGGGCGGGGGGGTAAAAGAGACCCAGTACTTC.

The chain recombines TRBV2 with TRBJ1-2; possibly TRBD1 for D (5 bases). This CDR3 has 11 residues. The V end was cut by 5 bases, the J end by 6 bases, with 7 bases between. Germline lookup yields CDR1 SNHLY and CDR2 FYNNEI. This CDR3 is CASSRQNGYTF. Written as DNA, the CDR3 is TGTGCCAGCAGTCGACAGAATGGCTACACCTTC. The full variable domain, rest sourced from reference TRBV2 and TRBJ1-2, is EPEVTQTPSHQVTQMGQEVILRCVPISNHLYFYWYRQILGQKVEFLVSFYNNEISEKSEIFDDQFSVERPDGSNFTLKIRSTKLEDSAMYFCASSRQNGYTFGSGTRLTVV.

The J gene is TRBJ1-3, the V gene TRBV7-9, with 8 bases fitting TRBD1. Unmatched junction bases numbered 7, after V lost 5 bases and J lost 7 bases. Germline V gene lookup returns CDR1 SEHNR and CDR2 FQNEAQ (reference sequence). The length of the CDR3 is 14 residues. CDR3 in amino acids: CASSGGQERNTIYF. Written as DNA, the CDR3 is TGTGCCAGCAGCGGGGGACAGGAAAGGAACACCATATATTTT.

The CDR3 region has the DNA TGCAGCGTTGCAGGACATCGGACTAGCACAGATACGCAGTATTTT. This encodes CSVAGHRTSTDTQYF. This chain links TRBV29-1 with TRBJ2-3; either TRBD1 or TRBD2 may fit D (5 bases each). With 4 bases removed from V and 0 bases from J, the gap between germline ends came to 14 bases. The CDR3 is made up of 15 amino acids. CDR1 SQVTM and CDR2 ANQGSEA come from the germline V gene.

The CDR3 loop reads CASMGQYNSPLHF. The CDR3 DNA follows: TGTGCCAGCATGGGACAGTATAATTCACCCCTCCACTTT. The chain recombines TRBV27 with TRBJ1-6; 7 bases match TRBD1. Looked up from germline, CDR1 is MNHEY and CDR2 is SMNVEV (reference sequence). This CDR3 has 13 residues. The trim removed 7 bases at V and 4 bases at J, leaving 1 base unmatched.

The V call is TRBV25-1, the J call TRBJ1-3, with 8 bases fitting TRBD1. Germline V lookup: CDR1 MGHDK, CDR2 SYGVNS. CDR3 size: 15 residues. Trimming removed 4 bases from V and 8 bases from J; junction bases left unmatched: 10. The CDR3, as DNA: TGTGCCAGCAGTGGACGACAGGGGTTTAGGGACACCATATATTTT. The encoded protein is CASSGRQGFRDTIYF.

This clone was counted between two and nine times. Other DNA variants within this sample encode the same CDR3. The gene calls are TRBV27 and TRBJ1-1; D unresolved. The CDR3 has 14 residues. V gave up 5 bases and J gave up 0 bases, with 10 bases separating them. Germline V lookup: CDR1 MNHEY, CDR2 SMNVEV (reference sequence). The CDR3 region has the DNA TGTGCCAGCAGTCTTAATGGAATGAACACTGAAGCTTTCTTT. Encoded protein: CASSLNGMNTEAFF.

The chain joins TRBV29-1 to TRBJ2-1; 9 nucleotides match TRBD1. Losses at the gene ends were 6 bases for V and 12 bases for J; bases not matched to a gene: 9. The germline gives CDR1 SQVTM, CDR2 ANQGSEA. There are 12 residues in the CDR3. The CDR3 region is CSVRGQGQGQFF. DNA for the CDR3: TGCAGCGTGAGGGGACAGGGCCAGGGGCAGTTCTTC.

The rearrangement uses TRBV6-5 and TRBJ2-7, with D perhaps assigned TRBD1 or TRBD2 (6 bases each). The CDR3 runs 16 residues. Trimming cost V 0 bases and J 0 bases, with 12 bases left between them. Germline V gene data show CDR1 as MNHEY and CDR2 as SVGAGI. The chain's CDR3 is CASSYSVGGLSYEQYF. The CDR3, as DNA: TGTGCCAGCAGTTACTCAGTGGGGGGCCTCTCCTACGAGCAGTACTTC.